The 30 T cell receptor beta chains given below trace back to one sample, sequenced in a study of blood T cell repertoires in COVID-19. This table comes from immunoSEQ multiplex PCR, and its TCRdb copy is limited to in-frame clones, with some not included. The data show some 250,000 clones, with 88% seen just once and 0.9% to 1% held by the top ten. The sample consisted of peripheral blood. The receptors were sampled from a woman between 35 and 50 years old who had recovered from COVID-19.

The chain uses TRBV24-1 and TRBJ1-2, with D unresolved. The CDR3 is 15 residues long. Germline V CDR1 and CDR2: KGHDR, SFDVKD. Trimming cost V 4 bases and J 0 bases, with 11 bases left between them. CDR3 sequence: CATSDRDTANYGYTF. The CDR3 region has the DNA TGTGCCACCAGTGACCGCGACACCGCTAACTATGGCTACACCTTC.

This rearrangement joins TRBV5-4 to TRBJ1-6; D remains ambiguous. Germline CDR1 reads SGHNT; CDR2 reads YYREEE (reference sequence). The V end lost 4 bases, the J end lost 5 bases, and 13 bases lay between the germline ends. CDR3 length: 15 residues. CDR3 sequence (DNA): TGTGCCAGCAGCCCTGAGATTTTCGATAATTCACCCCTCCACTTT. Translating gives CASSPEIFDNSPLHF.

The gene calls are TRBV4-3 and TRBJ2-7; D might be TRBD2 (7 bases). Looked up from germline, CDR1 is LGHNA and CDR2 is YSLEER. The CDR3 is 14 amino acids. V lost 4 bases and J lost 3, with 13 bases in between. CDR3 amino acids: CASSPGGGGYEQYF. As DNA, the CDR3 is TGCGCCAGCAGCCCGGGGGGCGGCGGCTACGAGCAGTACTTC.

The V call is TRBV10-3, the J call TRBJ2-2; TRBD2 aligns across 7 bases. The V and J ends lost 10 bases and 5 bases, in that order; junction bases with no gene match: 7. The CDR3 extends over 13 amino acids. The germline V gene encodes CDR1 ENHRY and CDR2 SYGVKD. CDR3 DNA: TGTGCCACCCGCGGGGGTCTTACCGGGGAGCTGTTTTTT. This codes for CATRGGLTGELFF.

The chain employs TRBV9 and TRBJ1-2, with 8 nucleotides matching TRBD1. The germline gives CDR1 SGDLS, CDR2 YYNGEE. J gave up 0 bases and V 7 bases, and 11 bases lay outside the gene matches. This CDR3 spans 16 amino acids. CDR3 sequence (DNA): TGTGCCAGCGGTTTGAACAGGGGGGAACCTAACTATGGCTACACCTTC. This gives the protein CASGLNRGEPNYGYTF.

The V call is TRBV3-1 (or the pseudogene TRBV3-2), the J call TRBJ2-1, with 12 bases fitting TRBD2. After removal of 4 bases from V and 5 bases from J, the junction contained 3 bases not matched to a gene. The CDR3 consists of 15 residues. Germline V lookup: CDR1 LGHDT, CDR2 YNNKEL (reference sequence). The DNA for the CDR3 is TGTGCCAGCAGCCCAACTAGCGGGGGGAACAATGAGCAGTTCTTC. Protein sequence: CASSPTSGGNNEQFF.

The chain has TRBV27 and TRBJ2-1, with 10 bases that match TRBD2. This CDR3 region has 17 residues. Germline V gene sequence: CDR1 MNHEY, CDR2 SMNVEV (reference sequence). J gave up 4 bases and V 4 bases, and 10 bases lay outside the gene matches. The CDR3 nucleotides read TGTGCCAGCAGTTGGGCTAGCGGGAGCTCTGTTTACAATGAGCAGTTCTTC. Amino acid sequence: CASSWASGSSVYNEQFF.

The DNA for the CDR3 is TGTGCCAGTAGGGAAGGGACAGGTCAAGTCGGCGAGCAGTACTTC. Translated, it gives CASREGTGQVGEQYF. The genes are TRBV19 and TRBJ2-7; 8 nucleotides agree with TRBD1. CDR3 length equals 15 residues. Germline V gene sequence: CDR1 LNHDA, CDR2 SQIVND (reference sequence). V lost 6 bases to trimming and J lost 6 bases; unmatched junction nucleotides: 13.

Details on this clone: In the same sample, other DNA sequences code for this CDR3. The V and J genes are TRBV15 and TRBJ2-7, with 7 nucleotides matching TRBD2. Germline V gene data show CDR1 as LNHNV and CDR2 as YYDKDF (reference sequence). The CDR3 covers 14 residues. Unmatched junction bases numbered 0, after V lost 1 base and J lost 0 bases. The chain's CDR3 is CATSRGGSSYEQYF. The CDR3 bases are TGTGCCACCAGCAGAGGCGGGAGCTCCTACGAGCAGTACTTC.

A note on this clone: The junction and the germline gene differ at one end; a read error may be behind it. The rearrangement joins TRBV19 to TRBJ1-1; 11 positions agree with TRBD1. The CDR3 is 18 amino acids. Germline CDR1 LNHDA, CDR2 SQIVND (reference sequence). The CDR3 spells CASSMTRTGGVSNAEAFF. As DNA, the CDR3 is TGTGCCAGTAGTATGACCCGGACAGGGGGCGTTTCGAACGCTGAAGCTTTCTTT.

V and J are TRBV30 and TRBJ1-5; no clear D. Germline V gives CDR1 GTSNPN, CDR2 SVGIG (reference sequence). The CDR3 has 13 amino acids. Deletions cut 1 base from V and 7 bases from J, with 11 bases between. The CDR3 spells CAWSGPARQPQHF. In DNA, the CDR3 is TGTGCCTGGAGTGGCCCCGCCAGGCAGCCCCAGCATTTT.

The genes are TRBV27 and TRBJ1-1; D might be TRBD1 (5 bases). CDR1 and CDR2 from the germline V gene are MNHEY and SMNVEV (reference sequence). This CDR3 is built from 14 residues. V was cut by 7 bases and J by 2 bases, with 14 bases left in between. CDR3 nucleotide sequence: TGTGCCAGCAACCTATCGGGGGGTAACACTGAAGCTTTCTTT. As protein: CASNLSGGNTEAFF.

The chain recombines TRBV30 with TRBJ2-3; the match to TRBD2 covers 10 bases. Germline CDR1 is GTSNPN and CDR2 is SVGIG (reference sequence). The CDR3 runs 17 residues. Germline trimming cut 3 bases from V and 6 bases from J; bases unmatched to any gene: 15. The CDR3 nucleotides are TGTGCCTGGAGCCCCGGTACTAGCGGGAAGGTGGGGGATACGCAGTATTTT. As protein: CAWSPGTSGKVGDTQYF.

The chain links TRBV30 to TRBJ2-4; 7 bases line up with TRBD2. The germline V gene encodes CDR1 GTSNPN and CDR2 SVGIG (reference sequence). The CDR3 extends over 14 amino acids. V shed 5 bases, J shed 4 bases, and the junction held 8 bases outside the gene matches. The CDR3 nucleotides read TGTGCCTGGGGCCCTGGGGGGGGTAAAAACATTCAGTACTTC. Its protein is CAWGPGGGKNIQYF.

V usage is TRBV5-1 and J usage is TRBJ2-1; 13 nucleotides line up with TRBD2. The germline CDR1 and CDR2 sequences are SGHRS and YFSETQ. This CDR3 is built from 16 residues. V was clipped by 3 bases and J by 6 bases; unmatched bases: 6. The CDR3 sequence is CASSYQTSGRGNEQFF. CDR3 DNA: TGCGCCAGCAGCTACCAAACTAGCGGGAGGGGCAATGAGCAGTTCTTC.

The gene calls are TRBV7-2 and TRBJ1-6; 8 bases agree with TRBD1. The CDR3 length is 17 residues. The germline gives CDR1 SGHTA, CDR2 FQGNSA. V shed 5 bases, J shed 7 bases, and the junction held 13 bases outside the gene matches. CDR3 bases: TGTGCCAGCAGCACCCCAAGGACAGGGTGGAAAAATTCACCCCTCCACTTT. Encoded protein: CASSTPRTGWKNSPLHF. Looking up the rest from reference TRBV7-2 and TRBJ1-6 gives the full variable domain: GAGVSQSPSNKVTEKGKDVELRCDPISGHTALYWYRQSLGQGLEFLIYFQGNSAPDKSGLPSDRFSAERTGGSVSTLTIQRTQQEDSAVYLCASSTPRTGWKNSPLHFGNGTRLTVT.

This chain joins TRBV7-2 and TRBJ2-2; TRBD2 matches at 9 bases. This CDR3 comprises 18 residues. The germline gives CDR1 SGHTA, CDR2 FQGNSA. Losses at the gene ends were 1 base for V and 2 bases for J; bases not matched to a gene: 8. The CDR3 is CASSLVGLAGTNTGELFF. CDR3 coding DNA: TGTGCCAGCAGCTTAGTCGGGCTAGCGGGGACCAACACCGGGGAGCTGTTTTTT.

V and J are TRBV7-9 and TRBJ2-2; D unclear. V dropped 5 bases and J dropped 5 bases, with 15 bases sitting between them. Germline values: CDR1 SEHNR, CDR2 FQNEAQ (reference sequence). The CDR3 length is 15 residues. The chain's CDR3 is CASSRLAPGTGELFF. In nucleotides, the CDR3 is TGTGCCAGCAGCCGTTTAGCCCCCGGGACCGGGGAGCTGTTTTTT.

The J gene is TRBJ2-1, the V gene TRBV12-3 or TRBV12-4; no definite D call. The CDR3 extends over 13 amino acids. The ends were cut back, 6 bases at V and 6 bases at J, with 12 bases in the middle. Written as DNA, the CDR3 is TGTGCCAGCAGCCCCCTGGGCCCCAATGAGCAGTTCTTC. Protein sequence: CASSPLGPNEQFF.

V gene TRBV6-5 combines with J gene TRBJ2-7, with 10 nucleotides matching TRBD1. Germline V gene lookup returns CDR1 MNHEY and CDR2 SVGAGI. The CDR3 length is 16 residues. Unmatched junction bases numbered 8, after V lost 0 bases and J lost 6 bases. CDR3 nucleotides: TGTGCCAGCAGTTACTCGGAGCCGGGACAGGGGTCCGAGCAGTACTTC. Translated: CASSYSEPGQGSEQYF.

The rearrangement uses TRBV24-1 and TRBJ2-2; D gene ambiguous. Per the germline V gene, CDR1 is KGHDR and CDR2 is SFDVKD. This CDR3 contains 13 residues. V gave up 5 bases and J gave up 4 bases, with 7 bases separating them. The CDR3: CATSASITGELFF. Written as DNA, the CDR3 is TGTGCCACCAGTGCCTCTATCACCGGGGAGCTGTTTTTT.

The rearrangement uses TRBV7-2 and TRBJ1-6; D possibly corresponds to TRBD1 (6 bases). There are 14 residues in the CDR3. Germline values: CDR1 SGHTA, CDR2 FQGNSA. V was trimmed by 2 bases and J by 6 bases, leaving 8 bases between them. This CDR3 reads CASSLSRGNSPLHF. The CDR3 bases are TGTGCCAGCAGCTTAAGCAGGGGTAATTCACCCCTCCACTTT.

This sequence joins TRBV30 and TRBJ1-1; 7 bases are a match to TRBD1. V lost 2 bases to trimming and J lost 8 bases; unmatched junction nucleotides: 2. CDR1 is GTSNPN and CDR2 is SVGIG in the germline V gene (reference sequence). The CDR3 loop spans 11 amino acids. CDR3 bases: TGTGCCTGGAGTTGGACAGGCGAAGCTTTCTTT. This codes for CAWSWTGEAFF.

The chain couples TRBV6-5 to TRBJ2-5; 7 bases are a match to TRBD2. The CDR3 extends over 15 amino acids. The germline V gene encodes CDR1 MNHEY and CDR2 SVGAGI. Trimming removed 6 bases from V and 5 bases from J; junction bases left unmatched: 12. CDR3 sequence (DNA): TGTGCCAGCAGGGGGCCCCCTGCCGGGAGGGAGACCCAGTACTTC. Its translation is CASRGPPAGRETQYF.

The chain combines TRBV21-1 with TRBJ2-5; TRBD1 is the table's D call and was not checked against the DNA. TRBV21-1 is tagged as a pseudogene. The CDR3 contains 15 residues. The CDR3 region is CASSNGVWDRETQYF. As DNA, the CDR3 is TGTGCCAGCAGCAACGGAGTGTGGGACAGAGAGACCCAGTACTTC.

The chain combines TRBV6-2 or TRBV6-3 with TRBJ2-5, with a possible D match to TRBD2 (5 bases). This CDR3 contains 16 residues. Germline V gene data show CDR1 as MNHEY and CDR2 as SVGEGT. V was clipped by 6 bases and J by 4 bases, with 21 bases between them. CDR3 nucleotide sequence: TGTGCCAGCAGCTCCCCTCCGGGCCCAGAGGGAGAGACCCAGTACTTC. This translates into CASSSPPGPEGETQYF.

V and J are TRBV11-2 and TRBJ1-1; D is unresolved. CDR3 length: 16 residues. Germline CDR1 and CDR2: SGHAT and FQNNGV. Trimming left V 0 bases short and J 4 bases short, with 15 bases between. The CDR3 nucleotides read TGTGCCAGCAGCTTAGAGAGGACGGGATCGGGCACTGAAGCTTTCTTT. Translating gives CASSLERTGSGTEAFF.

This clone has a single count. The rearrangement uses TRBV5-1 and TRBJ2-2, with 7 bases lining up with TRBD1. CDR1 is SGHRS, CDR2 YFSETQ, per germline. Germline trimming cut 2 bases from V and 3 bases from J; bases unmatched to any gene: 4. The CDR3 length is 15 residues. DNA of the CDR3: TGCGCCAGCAGCTTTGGGACAGATTACACCGGGGAGCTGTTTTTT. It encodes CASSFGTDYTGELFF.

The gene calls are TRBV28 and TRBJ1-2, with D possibly TRBD1 on 6 matching bases. Trimming shortened V by 3 bases and J by 5 bases, and 10 bases separated the two germline ends. Germline loops: CDR1 MDHEN, CDR2 SYDVKM. The CDR3 length is 13 residues. The CDR3 DNA reads as TGTGCCAGCAGTTTTGGGGGGGCATATGGCTACACCTTC. Protein sequence: CASSFGGAYGYTF.

This chain connects TRBV6-2 or TRBV6-3 to TRBJ2-1; 12 nucleotides align to TRBD2. The CDR3 is 19 amino acids. Germline CDR1 is MNHEY and CDR2 is SVGEGT. The J segment lost 4 bases and the V segment lost 5 bases, leaving 15 bases of the junction unmatched. The CDR3 nucleotides read TGTGCCAGCAGTCTCCCAGGTTGGACTAGCGGGATTGGGTACAATGAGCAGTTCTTC. Translating gives CASSLPGWTSGIGYNEQFF.